This T cell receptor beta chain appears in the sequencing data of a study of blood T cell repertoires in COVID-19. Study as a whole: PBMCs, B-cell-depleted T cells, or T cells were the source of the cDNA or gDNA that made up the material.

TCRdb's copy holds only in-frame clones and misses some; the assay was immunoSEQ multiplex PCR. The repertoire consists of about 40,000 clones, with 80% to 90% occurring once and the leading ten covering 7.5% to 10%. Germline V gene sequence: CDR1 SNHLY, CDR2 FYNNEI. V dropped 8 bases and J dropped 5 bases, with 15 bases sitting between them. The CDR3 is made up of 13 amino acids. This chain links TRBV2 with TRBJ2-5; possible D gene TRBD1, 7 bases. The sequence was obtained from a woman in her sixties or seventies with acute or convalescent COVID-19. Sequencing was performed on peripheral blood. The CDR3 region is CASQGGAPETQYF. The CDR3 region has the DNA TGTGCCAGCCAGGGGGGCGCCCCGGAGACCCAGTACTTC.